The TCR beta chain described here comes from a study of CD8 T cells in Susac syndrome (dated by TCRdb to about 2019). Regarding the complete study: Repertoire sequencing was used to test whether CD8+ T cell activation and differentiation in Susac syndrome was antigen driven. The study compared CD8+ T cell repertoire clonality among 12 healthy donors, about 14 Susac syndrome patients and some 16 multiple sclerosis patients.

The germline V gene (reference sequence) specifies SEHNR as CDR1 and FQNEAQ as CDR2. Deletion took 4 bases off V and 4 bases off J, with a span of 11 bases between the germline ends. The CDR3 starts with the cysteine, ends with the phenylalanine, and has 14 residues. The retained sequence is limited to the CDR3, 42 bases, with the frame set at the first base. RNA was extracted with the RNeasy kit and 0.5 to 1 ug was reverse transcribed using random hexamers. The immunoSEQ multiplex PCR assay, covering 54 Vbeta and 13 Jbeta segments, was used to amplify TCR beta CDR3 regions. To correct PCR amplification bias, a synthetic template baseline was used for both primer optimization and computational correction. Under the source paper's analysis protocol: Reads were annotated to V, D and J genes per IMGT and analyzed with immunoSEQ Analyzer, keeping only productive sequences. Clonality was computed as one minus Shannon entropy normalized by log2 of the number of productive unique sequences. For each patient and control, public and private clones were evaluated within the 100 most prevalent clones. Clones were defined as Susac-specific when absent from the healthy and MS cohorts, from fewer than 1,200 published viral clones and from other ImmuneACCESS disease sequences. In-frame beta chains were kept once TCRdb had trimmed the public reads at Q25 with fastp and called clones with MiXCR. Rows with a matching CDR3 protein are joined into one entry that keeps the most common DNA and genes. The V and J calls reflect TCRdb's pipeline rather than the authors' work. Here the sample has about 150,000 distinct CDR3 sequences; about 95% occur a single time. 0.13% to 0.15% of the sample rests with the top ten.

As to this clonotype: The clone's antigen remains unknown. No base quality information exists; no much larger clone differs at one position.

Peripheral blood CD8+ and CD4+ T cells from healthy donors, Susac syndrome patients and multiple sclerosis patients were profiled using high-throughput TCR beta sequencing. Multiple sclerosis controls were treatment-naive patients with stable or active relapsing-remitting disease fulfilling revised McDonald criteria. Bulk CD8+ and CD4+ T cells were purified magnetically by negative isolation, whereas CD8+ TEMRA cells were enriched by FACS. Blood was drawn into EDTA tubes, processed within 24 hours, and PBMCs were isolated by density gradient centrifugation. PBMCs intended for TCR sequencing were frozen in liquid nitrogen and were later thawed in a 37 degrees C water bath. A purity of at least 90% was achieved for sorted or isolated CD4+, CD8+ and CD8+ TEMRA cells. Points the paper makes about the study in general: The TCR sequencing and HLA analysis was acknowledged to have included a relatively small number of individuals.

The chain is encoded by TRBV7-9 joined to TRBJ2-4; the best D guess is TRBD1, with 5 bases matching. What was sequenced was CD8+ T cells from PBMCs. The source is a human donor with multiple sclerosis. The CDR3 in this case is CASSSSQGKNIQYF. The bases read TGTGCCAGCAGCTCCTCGCAGGGAAAAAACATTCAGTACTTC.